One and the same sample provided the 31 T cell receptor beta chains below, sequenced in a study of cytomegalovirus exposure and HLA in healthy donors. The repertoire was sequenced with immunoSEQ multiplex PCR; TCRdb's copy has only in-frame clones and lacks some. In the table there are about 120,000 clones, more than 70% of which are singletons. Sequencing was carried out using PBMCs. Receptor source: a woman aged 30 to 39 in good health and CMV-seronegative.

The gene calls are TRBV7-8 and TRBJ2-7, with TRBD1 identical over 7 bases. V gave up 5 bases and J gave up 6 bases; unmatched junction bases: 10. CDR3 length equals 14 residues. Looked up from germline, CDR1 is SGHVS and CDR2 is FQNEAQ. DNA of the CDR3: TGTGCCAGCAGCAAATACAGGGGCGGAGGCGAGCAGTACTTC. It codes for CASSKYRGGGEQYF.

V is TRBV19 and J is TRBJ2-2, with D unclear. The CDR3 has 14 amino acids. Per the germline V gene, CDR1 is LNHDA and CDR2 is SQIVND (reference sequence). The V end was cut by 1 base, the J end by 3 bases, with 6 bases between. This chain's CDR3 is CASSIGTDTGELFF. The CDR3 DNA sequence: TGTGCCAGTAGTATAGGCACAGACACCGGGGAGCTGTTTTTT.

The sample holds many counts of this clone. The chain has TRBV14 and TRBJ2-3; possibly TRBD2 for D (5 bases). Trimming removed 4 bases at V and 2 bases at J, with 13 bases between. CDR1 SGHDN and CDR2 FVKESK come from the germline V gene. This CDR3 has 15 residues. This CDR3 is CASSLQLASTDTQYF. In DNA, the CDR3 is TGTGCCAGCAGCCTACAATTAGCGTCCACAGATACGCAGTATTTT.

This clone showed up just once. V usage is TRBV6-5 and J usage is TRBJ1-3; D gene unclear. The V end lost 7 bases, the J end lost 0 bases, and 7 bases lay between the germline ends. CDR1 is MNHEY, CDR2 SVGAGI, per germline. The CDR3 length is 13 residues. The CDR3 DNA follows: TGTGCCAGCATAGGAGGCTCTGGAAACACCATATATTTT. This codes for CASIGGSGNTIYF.

The rearrangement joins TRBV30 to TRBJ1-4; TRBD1 matches 7 bases. The germline V gene encodes CDR1 GTSNPN and CDR2 SVGIG (reference sequence). The ends lost 0 bases at V and 2 bases at J; junction bases unmatched: 6. The CDR3 is made up of 16 amino acids. CDR3 in amino acids: CAWSVARGSTNEKLFF. In DNA form, the CDR3 reads TGTGCCTGGAGTGTTGCCAGGGGGTCTACTAATGAAAAACTGTTTTTT.

This clone was observed a single time. The genes are TRBV6-1 and TRBJ2-5, with D maybe TRBD1 (6 bases). This CDR3 contains 13 residues. The germline gives CDR1 MNHNS, CDR2 SASEGT. Trimming removed 7 bases from V and 1 base from J, with 10 bases in between. This CDR3 is CASNHRVQETQYF. The CDR3 bases are TGTGCCAGCAATCACAGGGTCCAAGAGACCCAGTACTTC.

V usage is TRBV6-5 and J usage is TRBJ2-3; D may be TRBD2 (5 bases). CDR1 and CDR2 (germline): MNHEY, SVGAGI. The CDR3 extends over 14 amino acids. V was clipped by 2 bases and J by 2 bases, with 8 bases between them. The CDR3 loop reads CASSYGGFTDTQYF. In DNA form, the CDR3 reads TGTGCCAGCAGTTACGGCGGGTTCACAGATACGCAGTATTTT.

The chain joins TRBV30 to TRBJ2-5; 7 nucleotides line up with TRBD1. The CDR3 spans 14 residues. With V trimmed by 3 bases and J by 5 bases, 9 bases remained unmatched. Germline CDR1 and CDR2: GTSNPN and SVGIG (reference sequence). DNA for the CDR3: TGTGCCTGGAGCACAGGGGTGCCTCCGGAGACCCAGTACTTC. Translating it yields CAWSTGVPPETQYF.

V and J are TRBV15 and TRBJ1-3; the D gene is possibly TRBD1 (6 bases). Germline CDR1 is LNHNV and CDR2 is YYDKDF (reference sequence). V dropped 0 bases and J dropped 2 bases, with 8 bases sitting between them. This CDR3 is built from 15 residues. The CDR3 coding sequence is TGTGCCACCAGCAGAGAGACAGGCACTGGAAACACCATATATTTT. Residues: CATSRETGTGNTIYF.

The genes are TRBV9 and TRBJ1-5; maybe TRBD1 (6 bases). CDR1 SGDLS and CDR2 YYNGEE come from the germline V gene. This CDR3 comprises 15 residues. V lost 4 bases, J lost 7 bases, and 18 bases lay in between. As DNA, the CDR3 is TGTGCCAGCAGCTATCGGGACACCCCTCACCAGCCCCAGCATTTT. It is translated as CASSYRDTPHQPQHF.

This clone was observed once. This chain connects TRBV6-1 to TRBJ2-1; 13 bases agree with TRBD2. CDR1 MNHNS and CDR2 SASEGT come from the germline V gene. This CDR3 is 16 amino acids long. The V segment lost 4 bases and the J segment 7 bases; nucleotides outside the gene matches: 7. The CDR3 DNA reads TGTGCCAGCAGTGCACCGACTAGCGGGGGGAAAAATGAGCAGTTCTTC. Protein product: CASSAPTSGGKNEQFF.

The chain links TRBV18 to TRBJ1-2, with a tentative D call TRBD1 (6 bases). Trimming stripped 3 bases from V and 2 bases from J, with 7 bases between. This CDR3 comprises 13 residues. CDR1 and CDR2 (germline): KGHSH, LQKENI. The CDR3 DNA is TGTGCCAGCTCACCTACAGGGAACTATGGCTACACCTTC. It yields the protein CASSPTGNYGYTF.

This chain uses TRBV11-3 with TRBJ2-7; D is possibly TRBD2 (5 bases). Trimming left V 0 bases short and J 2 bases short, with 14 bases between. This CDR3 is 16 amino acids long. Germline CDR1 is SGHNT and CDR2 is YENEEA. CDR3 sequence (DNA): TGTGCCAGCAGCTTAGATCCCCCCACTAGGCCCTACGAGCAGTACTTC. This gives the protein CASSLDPPTRPYEQYF.

The chain couples TRBV6-1 to TRBJ2-7, with D possibly TRBD2 on 6 matching bases. The CDR3 sequence is 15 residues long. CDR1 is MNHNS and CDR2 is SASEGT in the germline V gene. The V end was cut by 8 bases, the J end by 3 bases, with 20 bases between. The CDR3 reads CASGGTVFGYYEQYF. The CDR3 nucleotides read TGTGCCAGCGGGGGGACCGTATTCGGCTACTACGAGCAGTACTTC.

The chain couples TRBV7-3 to TRBJ1-6; D remains ambiguous. CDR3 size: 14 residues. From germline, CDR1 is SGHTA and CDR2 FQGTGA. V was trimmed by 5 bases and J by 3 bases, leaving 8 bases between them. Here the CDR3 reads CASSPEHYNSPLHF. The CDR3 DNA reads TGTGCCAGCAGCCCCGAACACTATAATTCACCCCTCCACTTT.

The chain is built from TRBV5-6 and TRBJ1-2, with D tentatively TRBD1 (6 bases). The CDR3 loop spans 13 amino acids. Trimming shortened V by 2 bases and J by 7 bases, and 12 bases separated the two germline ends. Germline assignment: CDR1 SGHDT and CDR2 YYEEEE. This chain's CDR3 is CASSFGVGGGYTF. The CDR3 DNA reads TGTGCCAGCAGCTTTGGGGTAGGGGGTGGCTACACCTTC.

The CDR3 DNA sequence: TGTGCCAGCAGTTCCCGTCAGAGGCGCACTGAAGCTTTCTTT. As protein: CASSSRQRRTEAFF. This chain joins TRBV6-5 and TRBJ1-1; no clear D. The V and J ends lost 4 bases and 4 bases respectively, with 13 bases between them. Germline-derived CDR1 and CDR2 are MNHEY and SVGAGI. This CDR3 contains 14 residues.

This clone was recorded once. The rearrangement links TRBV5-1 to TRBJ1-3; the D is unclear. V was shortened by 4 bases and J by 4 bases, with 18 bases between the two germline ends. This CDR3 region has 16 residues. CDR1 is SGHRS and CDR2 is YFSETQ in the germline V gene. The CDR3 coding sequence is TGCGCCAGCAGCAAAGAAGGTGCCCGGGAAGGAAACACCATATATTTT. As protein: CASSKEGAREGNTIYF. The whole variable domain, remainder taken from reference TRBV5-1 and TRBJ1-3, is KAGVTQTPRYLIKTRGQQVTLSCSPISGHRSVSWYQQTPGQGLQFLFEYFSETQRNKGNFPGRFSGRQFSNSRSEMNVSTLELGDSALYLCASSKEGAREGNTIYFGEGSWLTVV.

In this sample, this clone turned up once. One end of the junction varies from germline; a read error may be responsible. This rearrangement joins TRBV6-5 to TRBJ2-2, with a possible D match to TRBD2 (6 bases). CDR1 MNHEY and CDR2 SVGAGI come from the germline V gene. CDR3 size: 14 residues. The CDR3 reads CASSYSGMTGGLFF. The DNA for the CDR3 is TGTGCCAGCAGTTACTCAGGAATGACCGGGGGGCTGTTTTTT.

This clone came up a few times. V and J are TRBV6-5 and TRBJ1-6, with TRBD1 matching 9 bases. CDR3 length equals 14 residues. Per the germline V gene, CDR1 is MNHEY and CDR2 is SVGAGI. Germline trimming cut 6 bases from V and 9 bases from J; bases unmatched to any gene: 6. CDR3 in DNA: TGTGCCAGCAGGCCGGGACAGGGAGTTTCACCCCTCCACTTT. Protein sequence: CASRPGQGVSPLHF.

CDR3 in amino acids: CASTMGLGVEQYF. The CDR3 nucleotides are TGTGCCAGCACCATGGGCCTCGGGGTCGAGCAGTACTTC. This chain connects TRBV5-6 to TRBJ2-7; possible D gene TRBD2, 5 bases. Trimming shortened V by 6 bases and J by 6 bases, and 16 bases separated the two germline ends. CDR3 length equals 13 residues. CDR1 is SGHDT and CDR2 is YYEEEE in the germline V gene.

V is TRBV5-4 and J is TRBJ2-4; 9 bases line up with TRBD1. This CDR3 comprises 14 residues. Germline assignment: CDR1 SGHNT and CDR2 YYREEE (reference sequence). Trimming cost V 3 bases and J 6 bases; bases outside gene matches: 4. CDR3 in amino acids: CASSSGQGSNIQYF. In DNA, the CDR3 is TGTGCCAGCAGCTCTGGACAGGGGTCAAACATTCAGTACTTC.

The chain joins TRBV10-2 to TRBJ2-7; 8 bases align to TRBD1. This CDR3 is 14 amino acids long. Germline CDR1 is WSHSY and CDR2 is SAAADI. Losses at the gene ends were 4 bases for V and 3 bases for J; bases not matched to a gene: 5. The chain's CDR3 is CASSGTGRHYEQYF. For the CDR3, the DNA is TGCGCCAGCAGTGGGACAGGGCGCCACTACGAGCAGTACTTC.

V usage is TRBV5-1 and J usage is TRBJ2-2; TRBD1 aligns across 9 bases. V gave up 7 bases and J gave up 5 bases; unmatched junction bases: 6. The CDR3 consists of 14 residues. In germline, CDR1 is SGHRS, CDR2 YFSETQ. The CDR3 DNA reads TGCGCCAGCCACCGACAGGGGGGGACCGGGGAGCTGTTTTTT. Amino acid sequence: CASHRQGGTGELFF.

The CDR3 spells CASSRIGQGRHQPQHF. The CDR3 DNA sequence: TGTGCCAGCAGCAGAATAGGACAGGGGAGACATCAGCCCCAGCATTTT. The V call is TRBV5-8, the J call TRBJ1-5; 9 nucleotides match TRBD1. The germline gives CDR1 SGHTS, CDR2 YDEGEE. Trimming took 4 bases from V and 5 from J; bases not matched to a gene: 10. This CDR3 region has 16 residues.

This chain uses TRBV7-2 with TRBJ2-1; D might be TRBD2 (7 bases). Per germline, CDR1 SGHTA and CDR2 FQGNSA. The CDR3 covers 16 residues. Trimming shortened V by 3 bases and J by 1 base, and 13 bases separated the two germline ends. Written as DNA, the CDR3 is TGTGCCAGCAGCTTCCCTAAGGGGGGGTCCTACAATGAGCAGTTCTTC. Protein product: CASSFPKGGSYNEQFF.

This chain links TRBV19 with TRBJ1-4; 7 bases agree with TRBD1. V dropped 4 bases and J dropped 4; count of bases not matched to a gene: 6. Germline V CDR1 and CDR2: LNHDA, SQIVND (reference sequence). The CDR3 totals 15 residues. CDR3 sequence (DNA): TGTGCCAGTAGTAAACCGGGACAGATTAATGAAAAACTGTTTTTT. Translated, it gives CASSKPGQINEKLFF.

The rearrangement joins TRBV30 to TRBJ2-7; D is perhaps TRBD1 (6 bases). The CDR3 length is 11 residues. CDR1 and CDR2 from the germline V gene are GTSNPN and SVGIG (reference sequence). The germline V and J ends were trimmed by 3 bases and 4 bases, with 7 bases remaining between them. For the CDR3, the DNA is TGTGCCTGGAGACAGGGTTACGAGCAGTACTTC. Translated: CAWRQGYEQYF.

The CDR3 nucleotides read TGTGCCAGTAGTATAGATCGGGGGGGCTATCGTACTGAAGCTTTCTTT. Translation gives CASSIDRGGYRTEAFF. The gene calls are TRBV19 and TRBJ1-1, with D possibly matching TRBD1 (6 bases). V dropped 0 bases and J dropped 5 bases, with 16 bases sitting between them. CDR1 is LNHDA, CDR2 SQIVND, per germline (reference sequence). The CDR3 totals 16 residues. The variable domain in full, completed from reference TRBV19 and TRBJ1-1, reads DGGITQSPKYLFRKEGQNVTLSCEQNLNHDAMYWYRQDPGQGLRLIYYSQIVNDFQKGDIAEGYSVSREKKESFPLTVTSAQKNPTAFYLCASSIDRGGYRTEAFFGQGTRLTVV.

This clone came up once. The chain uses TRBV5-8 and TRBJ2-7, with 9 bases fitting TRBD2. V lost 2 bases, J lost 0 bases, and 3 bases stayed unmatched. Germline lookup yields CDR1 SGHTS and CDR2 YDEGEE. This CDR3 comprises 15 residues. The CDR3 nucleotides read TGTGCCAGCAGCTTTCCAGCGGGGGGCTCCTACGAGCAGTACTTC. Translated, it gives CASSFPAGGSYEQYF.

This chain connects TRBV5-1 to TRBJ1-2; 8 bases fit TRBD1. CDR1 is SGHRS and CDR2 is YFSETQ in the germline V gene. The ends lost 3 bases at V and 7 bases at J; junction bases unmatched: 5. The CDR3 has 13 residues. In DNA, the CDR3 is TGCGCCAGCAGCTCGACAGGGGTGCTTGGCTACACCTTC. Amino acid sequence: CASSSTGVLGYTF.